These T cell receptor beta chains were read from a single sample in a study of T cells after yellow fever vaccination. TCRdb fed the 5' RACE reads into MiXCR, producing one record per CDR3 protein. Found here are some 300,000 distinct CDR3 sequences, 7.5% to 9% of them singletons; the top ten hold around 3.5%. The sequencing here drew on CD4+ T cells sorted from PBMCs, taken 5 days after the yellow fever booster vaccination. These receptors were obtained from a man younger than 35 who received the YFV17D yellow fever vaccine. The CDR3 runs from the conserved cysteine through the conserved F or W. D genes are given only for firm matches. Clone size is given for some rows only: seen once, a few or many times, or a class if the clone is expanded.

CASSPPPRAPQGYYWDQSQHF,TGCGCCAGCAGCCCACCGCCACGAGCCCCTCAGGGGTATTATTGGGATCAGTCCCAGCATTTT,-,TRBJ1-5,TRBV5-1,few
CASSQAGGWITEAFF,TGCGCCAGCAGCCAAGCGGGGGGCTGGATCACTGAAGCTTTCTTT,-,TRBJ1-1,TRBV4-1,few
CSARESGTGPEAFF,TGCAGTGCTAGAGAGTCGGGGACAGGGCCTGAAGCTTTCTTT,TRBD1,TRBJ1-1,TRBV20-1,few
CASSFGGGGSPLHF,TGCGCCAGCAGCTTTGGAGGGGGCGGCTCACCCCTCCACTTT,TRBD1,TRBJ1-6,TRBV5-1,-
CASSLESGGYTEAFF,TGTGCCAGCAGCTTAGAGTCAGGGGGATACACTGAAGCTTTCTTT,TRBD1,TRBJ1-1,TRBV7-2,-
CASGLTGNTEAFF,TGCGCCAGCGGCCTGACAGGGAACACTGAAGCTTTCTTT,-,TRBJ1-1,TRBV10-2,many
CASSSTADRGAEKLFF,TGTGCCAGCAGCTCAACCGCGGACAGGGGCGCTGAAAAACTGTTTTTT,TRBD1,TRBJ1-4,TRBV7-2,-
CASSPVRLTRNFNEQFF,TGCGCCAGCAGCCCGGTACGTTTAACTAGAAATTTCAATGAGCAGTTCTTC,-,TRBJ2-1,TRBV4-3,many
CASSMGQANEQYF,TGTGCCAGCAGCATGGGACAGGCCAACGAGCAGTACTTC,TRBD1,TRBJ2-7,TRBV7-2,-
CSVTTGGNTEAFF,TGCAGCGTGACTACCGGGGGGAACACTGAAGCTTTCTTT,-,TRBJ1-1,TRBV29-1,-
CASSANTEAFF,TGTGCCAGCAGTGCTAACACTGAAGCTTTCTTT,-,TRBJ1-1,TRBV12-3/TRBV12-4,many
CASSLEEGGTYNEQFF,TGCGCCAGCAGCTTGGAAGAGGGGGGCACCTACAATGAGCAGTTCTTC,-,TRBJ2-1,TRBV5-1,once
CASSGDPTNEKLFF,TGTGCCAGCAGCGGTGACCCCACTAATGAAAAACTGTTTTTT,-,TRBJ1-4,TRBV11-1,few
CASSGGTYYNEQFF,TGTGCCAGCAGCGGAGGGACCTACTACAATGAGCAGTTCTTC,-,TRBJ2-1,TRBV7-2,few
CASSSNDRTNNEQFF,TGTGCCAGCAGCTCAAACGACCGAACCAACAATGAGCAGTTCTTC,-,TRBJ2-1,TRBV7-2,many
CASSGQGTPNEKLFF,TGCGCCAGCAGCGGACAGGGGACGCCTAATGAAAAACTGTTTTTT,TRBD1,TRBJ1-4,TRBV5-1,many
CASRTETGELFF,TGTGCCAGCAGGACAGAGACCGGGGAGCTGTTTTTT,-,TRBJ2-2,TRBV12-3/TRBV12-4,-
CASSTQGQATYGYTF,TGTGCCAGTAGTACCCAAGGACAGGCGACCTATGGCTACACCTTC,TRBD1,TRBJ1-2,TRBV19,-
CASRSGTGAQPQHF,TGTGCCAGCAGGTCCGGGACAGGGGCCCAACCCCAGCATTTT,TRBD1,TRBJ1-5,TRBV12-3/TRBV12-4,-
CAISPLGQGPRGYTF,TGTGCCATCAGTCCCCTCGGACAGGGCCCGCGAGGCTACACCTTC,TRBD1,TRBJ1-2,TRBV10-3,few